This T cell receptor (beta chain) comes out of a study of cytomegalovirus exposure and HLA in healthy donors. Findings of the study overall: Most TCR beta V segments were productive about 90% or about 30% of the time in an earlier analysis. Presence/absence analyses assumed roughly uniform sequencing depth across donors, which may not hold. Trimming of TCR beta V- and J-genes showed a link, identified in a later analysis, to a missense DCLRE1C variant.

Regarding this clone: The antigen is unknown.

The PCR made use of 60 Vbeta and 13 Jbeta primers. TCRdb's table, derived via immunoSEQ multiplex PCR, lists solely in-frame clones and lacks some. The table lists 80,000 to 100,000 clones, roughly 81% of them singletons, with around 1.5% in the top ten. Everyone who donated was a healthy bone marrow donor. Sequences were obtained from PBMCs. The sequence derives from a man aged 35 to 55 in good health and CMV-seronegative.

For the CDR3, the DNA is TGCGCCAGCAGCCCAACAGGGACAGGGGACACCTCTGGAAACACCATATATTTT. Residues: CASSPTGTGDTSGNTIYF. This rearrangement joins TRBV4-1 to TRBJ1-3; 10 nucleotides align to TRBD1. The length of the CDR3 is 18 residues. Germline assignment: CDR1 MGHRA and CDR2 YSYEKL. V was clipped by 4 bases and J by 0 bases; unmatched bases: 9.